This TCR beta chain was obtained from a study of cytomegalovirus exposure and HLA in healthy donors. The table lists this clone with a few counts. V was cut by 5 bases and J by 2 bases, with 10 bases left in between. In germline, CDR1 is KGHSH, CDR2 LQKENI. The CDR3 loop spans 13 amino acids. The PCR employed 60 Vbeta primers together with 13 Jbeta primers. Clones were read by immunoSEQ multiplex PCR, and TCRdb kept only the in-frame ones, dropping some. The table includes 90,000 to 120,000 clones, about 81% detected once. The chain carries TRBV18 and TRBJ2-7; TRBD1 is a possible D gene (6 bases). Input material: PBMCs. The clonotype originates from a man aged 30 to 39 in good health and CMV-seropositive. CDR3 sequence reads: CASSAGEAYEQYF. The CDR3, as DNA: TGTGCCAGCTCAGCAGGGGAAGCCTACGAGCAGTACTTC.